These 25 T cell receptor beta chains originate from one sample sequenced in a study of response to subunit inactivated influenza vaccine. TCRdb used MiXCR to reprocess the RT-PCR reads, holding one entry per CDR3 protein. The profile shows about 610,000 distinct CDR3 sequences, around 15% of them singletons. The specimen comprised PBMCs from blood, sampled 11 to 12 days after vaccination. The receptor set was obtained from a man aged 45-65 years who received an inactivated influenza vaccine.

The J gene is TRBJ1-5, the V gene TRBV2; D remains ambiguous. The CDR3 runs 14 residues. Germline V gene sequence: CDR1 SNHLY, CDR2 FYNNEI. With 3 bases removed from V and 0 bases from J, the gap between germline ends came to 6 bases. This CDR3 is CASSDTLSNQPQHF. For the CDR3, the DNA is TGTGCCAGCAGTGACACCCTTAGCAATCAGCCCCAGCATTTT.

This clonotype was seen more than once but under ten times. The rearrangement uses TRBV7-9 and TRBJ2-2; 9 bases line up with TRBD2. There are 14 residues in the CDR3. The J segment lost 7 bases and the V segment lost 4 bases, leaving 4 bases of the junction unmatched. The germline V gene encodes CDR1 SEHNR and CDR2 FQNEAQ (reference sequence). The CDR3 loop reads CASSSSGEDGELFF. The DNA for the CDR3 is TGTGCCAGCAGCTCTAGCGGGGAAGACGGGGAGCTGTTTTTT.

This rearrangement joins TRBV4-3 to TRBJ2-5; 10 nucleotides line up with TRBD2. With V trimmed by 4 bases and J by 4 bases, 9 bases remained unmatched. This CDR3 spans 16 amino acids. CDR1 and CDR2 (germline): LGHNA, YSLEER. Here the CDR3 reads CASSPNDRLAGETQYF. The CDR3 nucleotides read TGCGCCAGCAGCCCCAACGACCGACTAGCGGGAGAGACCCAGTACTTC.

The chain couples TRBV12-3 or TRBV12-4 to TRBJ1-2, with D perhaps matching TRBD1 (6 bases). The CDR3 consists of 12 residues. Trimming stripped 1 base from V and 13 bases from J, with 13 bases between. The CDR3 here is CASSLGERGCTF. DNA of the CDR3: TGTGCCAGCAGTTTAGGCGAAAGGGGGTGCACCTTC.

The sample holds a few counts of this clonotype. The rearrangement uses TRBV5-1 and TRBJ1-5; D might be TRBD1 (6 bases). Trimming removed 1 base from V and 6 bases from J, with 14 bases in between. Germline V gene lookup returns CDR1 SGHRS and CDR2 YFSETQ. The CDR3 has 15 amino acids. The CDR3 sequence is CASSLSAGVGQPQHF. In nucleotides, the CDR3 is TGCGCCAGCAGCTTGTCGGCAGGGGTAGGTCAGCCCCAGCATTTT.

This clonotype was detected only a few times. The rearrangement links TRBV5-1 to TRBJ2-3; 8 positions match TRBD2. From germline, CDR1 is SGHRS and CDR2 YFSETQ. The V and J ends lost 1 base and 4 bases, in that order; junction bases with no gene match: 8. The CDR3 spans 16 residues. The CDR3 DNA reads as TGCGCCAGCAGCTTGTCCCGGGGGGGCCTTGCAGATACGCAGTATTTT. Translation: CASSLSRGGLADTQYF.

This clonotype was seen a few times. The J gene is TRBJ2-2, the V gene TRBV7-2; no reliable D call. CDR1 is SGHTA and CDR2 is FQGNSA in the germline V gene. This CDR3 comprises 15 residues. V was cut by 0 bases and J by 4 bases, with 9 bases left in between. DNA of the CDR3: TGTGCCAGCAGCTTAGCAGGGTGGGGCACCGGGGAGCTGTTTTTT. Its translation: CASSLAGWGTGELFF. Combining the CDR3 with reference TRBV7-2 and TRBJ2-2 gives the whole variable domain GAGVSQSPSNKVTEKGKDVELRCDPISGHTALYWYRQSLGQGLEFLIYFQGNSAPDKSGLPSDRFSAERTGGSVSTLTIQRTQQEDSAVYLCASSLAGWGTGELFFGEGSRLTVL.

Details on this clonotype: Without the conserved terminal phenylalanine or tryptophan, this CDR3 likely stems from a read error. The chain couples TRBV30 to TRBJ1-1; D uncertain. V lost 3 bases, J lost 1 base, and 15 bases lay in between. CDR1 is GTSNPN, CDR2 SVGIG, per germline (reference sequence). CDR3 length: 15 amino acids. The CDR3 nucleotides are TGTGCCTGGAGGGAGACTAGGTCATGGAACACTGAAGCTTTCGTT. Amino acid sequence: CAWRETRSWNTEAFV.

The chain couples TRBV4-1 to TRBJ2-7; 16 bases line up with TRBD2. Germline V gene sequence: CDR1 MGHRA, CDR2 YSYEKL. The CDR3 runs 15 residues. V shed 4 bases and J 5 bases; nucleotides not matched to a gene: 2. CDR3 bases: TGCGCCAGCAGCCCAGGGACTAGCGGGGGGGACGAGCAGTACTTC. The encoded protein is CASSPGTSGGDEQYF.

The V and J genes are TRBV12-5 and TRBJ1-6, with D uncertain. The CDR3 has 16 residues. Germline CDR1 LGHNT, CDR2 FRNRAP. V was cut by 5 bases and J by 9 bases, with 20 bases left in between. The CDR3: CASGVGRLRGLSPLHF. CDR3 DNA: TGTGCTAGTGGTGTAGGTCGTCTACGAGGACTTTCACCCCTCCACTTT.

This clonotype was counted ten times or more. The rearrangement joins TRBV6-2 or TRBV6-3 to TRBJ2-7; 7 bases are shared with TRBD2. V was clipped by 2 bases and J by 0 bases; unmatched bases: 7. Per germline, CDR1 MNHEY and CDR2 SVGEGT. The length of the CDR3 is 16 residues. The DNA for the CDR3 is TGTGCCAGCAGTTACCATCTCGGGAGGAGCTCCTACGAGCAGTACTTC. It yields the protein CASSYHLGRSSYEQYF.

This clonotype turned up a few times. This chain's CDR3 is CSARSVWSGGDANEQFF. CDR3 DNA: TGCAGTGCTAGATCAGTCTGGAGTGGGGGGGACGCCAATGAGCAGTTCTTC. The V and J genes are TRBV20-1 and TRBJ2-1, with TRBD2 matching 7 bases. Germline V gene lookup returns CDR1 DFQATT and CDR2 SNEGSKA (reference sequence). There are 17 residues in the CDR3. The ends lost 2 bases at V and 6 bases at J; junction bases unmatched: 16.

The chain combines TRBV29-1 with TRBJ2-3; 9 bases line up with TRBD1. J was trimmed by 3 bases and V by 6 bases; bases with no gene match: 4. CDR1 is SQVTM and CDR2 is ANQGSEA in the germline V gene. The CDR3 spans 13 residues. The CDR3 DNA follows: TGCAGCGTAGGGACAGGGATAACAGATACGCAGTATTTT. Amino acids: CSVGTGITDTQYF.

This clonotype was seen ten or more times. The chain uses TRBV29-1 and TRBJ2-1, with 7 bases matching TRBD2. The V and J ends lost 3 bases and 4 bases, in that order; junction bases with no gene match: 3. The CDR3 is 13 residues long. Germline V gene lookup returns CDR1 SQVTM and CDR2 ANQGSEA. This chain's CDR3 is CSVDPAGYNEQFF. CDR3 DNA: TGCAGCGTTGACCCAGCGGGGTACAATGAGCAGTTCTTC.

This clonotype appeared a few times. The rearrangement joins TRBV5-1 to TRBJ2-2; unclear D gene. The germline V gene encodes CDR1 SGHRS and CDR2 YFSETQ. The CDR3 has 13 amino acids. Trimming removed 4 bases from V and 6 bases from J, with 10 bases in between. The CDR3 region has the DNA TGCGCCAGCAGCACAAGGGTGTCCGGGGAGCTGTTTTTT. This sequence encodes CASSTRVSGELFF.

A remark on this clonotype: A much more abundant neighbour one base away suggests this may be a read error. This chain connects TRBV5-6 to TRBJ2-4; tentatively, D is TRBD2 (5 bases). Germline CDR1 and CDR2: SGHDT and YYEEEE. The CDR3 runs 14 residues. DNA for the CDR3: TGTGCCAGCAGTAGTGGGCTAGCCAGAAACATTCAGTACTTC. Protein sequence: CASSSGLARNIQYF.

The CDR3 DNA reads as TGTGCCAGCAGTTCAGAGGGACTAGCGGGTAAAGAGACCCAGTACTTC. Its protein product is CASSSEGLAGKETQYF. This sequence joins TRBV28 and TRBJ2-5; 12 positions agree with TRBD2. J gave up 3 bases and V 4 bases, and 6 bases lay outside the gene matches. Germline loops: CDR1 MDHEN, CDR2 SYDVKM. This CDR3 has 16 residues.

The DNA for the CDR3 is TGCGCCAGCAGCATACTAGAGCGGGCACAAGAGACCCAGTACTTC. This gives the protein CASSILERAQETQYF. The V call is TRBV5-1, the J call TRBJ2-5, with D possibly TRBD2 on 6 matching bases. CDR3 length: 15 residues. Germline V gives CDR1 SGHRS, CDR2 YFSETQ. Trimming shortened V by 4 bases and J by 2 bases, and 15 bases separated the two germline ends.

This clonotype appeared many times. The chain recombines TRBV12-3 or TRBV12-4 with TRBJ2-4; tentatively, D is TRBD1 or TRBD2 (5 bases each). The CDR3 has 14 amino acids. V shed 4 bases and J shed 1 base, with 8 bases lying between them. CDR3 region: CASSSRDAKNIQYF. DNA of the CDR3: TGTGCCAGCAGTTCCCGGGACGCCAAAAACATTCAGTACTTC.

The CDR3 protein is CASSFGGVTDTQYF. The CDR3 region has the DNA TGTGCCAGCAGCTTTGGGGGGGTCACAGATACGCAGTATTTT. This chain links TRBV5-6 with TRBJ2-3; 7 nucleotides line up with TRBD2. CDR3 size: 14 residues. The trim removed 2 bases at V and 2 bases at J, leaving 2 bases unmatched. Germline V gene lookup returns CDR1 SGHDT and CDR2 YYEEEE. Variable domain in full (rest from reference TRBV5-6 and TRBJ2-3): DAGVTQSPTHLIKTRGQQVTLRCSPKSGHDTVSWYQQALGQGPQFIFQYYEEEERQRGNFPDRFSGHQFPNYSSELNVNALLLGDSALYLCASSFGGVTDTQYFGPGTRLTVL.

The chain carries TRBV29-1 and TRBJ1-1, with D perhaps matching TRBD1 (5 bases). Between the trimmed V and J ends, which lost 3 bases and 0 bases, there was a span of 8 bases. The CDR3 runs to 13 residues. Looked up from germline, CDR1 is SQVTM and CDR2 is ANQGSEA. The CDR3 reads CSVEGRVNTEAFF. CDR3 nucleotides: TGCAGCGTTGAGGGGCGGGTGAACACTGAAGCTTTCTTT. The whole variable domain, remainder taken from reference TRBV29-1 and TRBJ1-1, is SAVISQKPSRDICQRGTSLTIQCQVDSQVTMMFWYRQQPGQSLTLIATANQGSEATYESGFVIDKFPISRPNLTFSTLTVSNMSPEDSSIYLCSVEGRVNTEAFFGQGTRLTVV.

This clonotype was observed a few times. This chain connects TRBV4-1 to TRBJ1-5, with D hard to call. Trimming removed 1 base from V and 5 bases from J, with 6 bases in between. Germline V CDR1 and CDR2: MGHRA, YSYEKL. This CDR3 comprises 13 residues. The CDR3: CASSQVDDQPQHF. CDR3 coding DNA: TGCGCCAGCAGCCAAGTCGACGATCAGCCCCAGCATTTT.

The rearrangement uses TRBV5-1 and TRBJ1-1, with 7 bases lining up with TRBD1. V was clipped by 3 bases and J by 1 base; unmatched bases: 6. Germline CDR1 reads SGHRS; CDR2 reads YFSETQ. The CDR3 has 15 residues. This CDR3 reads CASSYPDRPNTEAFF. DNA of the CDR3: TGCGCCAGCAGCTACCCGGACAGGCCGAACACTGAAGCTTTCTTT.

This clonotype was counted between two and nine times. The chain joins TRBV10-3 to TRBJ2-7; TRBD1 matches at 10 bases. CDR3 length: 15 residues. Germline loops: CDR1 ENHRY, CDR2 SYGVKD. Germline trimming cut 0 bases from V and 3 bases from J; bases unmatched to any gene: 2. The CDR3 spells CAISESGQGVYEQYF. CDR3 in DNA: TGTGCCATCAGTGAGTCCGGACAGGGGGTCTACGAGCAGTACTTC.

This chain connects TRBV7-9 to TRBJ2-7; 8 nucleotides match TRBD1. CDR1 is SEHNR, CDR2 FQNEAQ, per germline (reference sequence). This CDR3 comprises 15 residues. The V and J ends lost 4 bases and 0 bases, in that order; junction bases with no gene match: 5. CDR3 sequence reads: CASSYDRGPSYEQYF. CDR3 in DNA: TGTGCCAGCAGCTATGACAGGGGACCCTCCTACGAGCAGTACTTC.